A selection of T cell receptor beta chains follows, all from one sample in a study of cytomegalovirus exposure and HLA in healthy donors. TCRdb's table, derived via immunoSEQ multiplex PCR, lists solely in-frame clones and lacks some. The table has 65,000 to 80,000 clones, 78% seen once. The sample was PBMCs. Receptor source: a woman aged 35 to 49 in good health and CMV-seropositive. Both conserved end residues are part of each CDR3. The order of the fields is D gene, V gene, clone size, J gene, CDR3 protein, CDR3 DNA. D genes are given only for firm matches. Some rows mark clone size as missing; the rest say once, few, many or name a class of expanded clone.

d_call: NA
v_call: TRBV9
clone_size: few
j_call: TRBJ2-7
cdr3_aa: CASSPHSSYEQYF
cdr3_nt: TGTGCCAGCAGCCCCCACTCGTCCTACGAGCAGTACTTC

d_call: NA
v_call: TRBV9
clone_size: NA
j_call: TRBJ2-2
cdr3_aa: CASRRQDPGELFF
cdr3_nt: TGTGCCAGCAGGAGACAGGACCCCGGGGAGCTGTTTTTT

d_call: TRBD2
v_call: TRBV28
clone_size: NA
j_call: TRBJ2-1
cdr3_aa: CASRGISGGPVNEQFF
cdr3_nt: TGTGCCAGCAGGGGGATTTCGGGGGGGCCTGTAAATGAGCAGTTCTTC

d_call: NA
v_call: TRBV7-9
clone_size: few
j_call: TRBJ1-5
cdr3_aa: CASSFPGLNQPQHF
cdr3_nt: TGTGCCAGCAGCTTTCCCGGACTCAATCAGCCCCAGCATTTT

d_call: TRBD1
v_call: TRBV7-8
clone_size: NA
j_call: TRBJ2-1
cdr3_aa: CASSLGQGAYNEQFF
cdr3_nt: TGTGCCAGCAGCTTAGGGCAGGGGGCCTACAATGAGCAGTTCTTC

d_call: NA
v_call: TRBV7-2
clone_size: NA
j_call: TRBJ1-2
cdr3_aa: CASSLAGQSLGGYTF
cdr3_nt: TGTGCCAGCAGCTTAGCTGGACAGTCACTGGGTGGCTACACCTTC

d_call: NA
v_call: TRBV19
clone_size: few
j_call: TRBJ2-7
cdr3_aa: CASSITPGTSYEQYF
cdr3_nt: TGTGCCAGTAGTATAACCCCCGGGACATCCTACGAGCAGTACTTC

d_call: TRBD1
v_call: TRBV5-1
clone_size: NA
j_call: TRBJ1-5
cdr3_aa: CASSLGHQGANQPQHF
cdr3_nt: TGCGCCAGCAGCTTGGGGCACCAGGGGGCCAATCAGCCCCAGCATTTT

d_call: NA
v_call: TRBV27
clone_size: NA
j_call: TRBJ1-4
cdr3_aa: CASSSETSTNEKLFF
cdr3_nt: TGTGCCAGCAGTTCAGAAACGTCAACTAATGAAAAACTGTTTTTT

d_call: TRBD1
v_call: TRBV5-1
clone_size: NA
j_call: TRBJ2-1
cdr3_aa: CASSFDRENEQFF
cdr3_nt: TGCGCCAGCAGCTTCGACAGGGAGAATGAGCAGTTCTTC

d_call: TRBD1
v_call: TRBV27
clone_size: NA
j_call: TRBJ2-7
cdr3_aa: CAIYRGGSDEQYF
cdr3_nt: TGTGCCATCTATAGAGGGGGCTCTGACGAGCAGTACTTC

d_call: TRBD1
v_call: TRBV11-3
clone_size: few
j_call: TRBJ2-7
cdr3_aa: CASSPGQGAYEQYF
cdr3_nt: TGTGCCAGCAGCCCCGGACAGGGGGCCTACGAGCAGTACTTC

d_call: NA
v_call: TRBV19
clone_size: few
j_call: TRBJ1-1
cdr3_aa: CASSTNRILNTEAFF
cdr3_nt: TGTGCCAGTAGTACGAACAGGATTTTGAACACTGAAGCTTTCTTT

d_call: NA
v_call: TRBV30
clone_size: NA
j_call: TRBJ2-5
cdr3_aa: CAWSGYRENQETQYF
cdr3_nt: TGTGCCTGGAGTGGGTACAGGGAAAACCAAGAGACCCAGTACTTC

d_call: NA
v_call: TRBV5-1
clone_size: NA
j_call: TRBJ2-5
cdr3_aa: CASSLAPGEVETQYF
cdr3_nt: TGCGCCAGCAGCTTGGCCCCAGGGGAAGTGGAGACCCAGTACTTC

d_call: NA
v_call: TRBV4-1
clone_size: NA
j_call: TRBJ2-1
cdr3_aa: CASSQGDIRDDNEQFF
cdr3_nt: TGCGCCAGCAGCCAAGGTGACATCAGAGATGACAATGAGCAGTTCTTC

d_call: NA
v_call: TRBV7-9
clone_size: few
j_call: TRBJ1-1
cdr3_aa: CSSSLLPGNENTEAFF
cdr3_nt: TGTTCCAGCAGCTTACTTCCGGGGAACGAGAACACTGAAGCTTTCTTT

d_call: NA
v_call: TRBV27
clone_size: NA
j_call: TRBJ2-2
cdr3_aa: CASSYGRNTGELFF
cdr3_nt: TGTGCCAGCAGTTATGGGCGGAACACCGGGGAGCTGTTTTTT

d_call: TRBD2
v_call: TRBV5-1
clone_size: NA
j_call: TRBJ2-7
cdr3_aa: CASSLGGGAGYEQYF
cdr3_nt: TGCGCCAGCAGCTTAGGCGGGGGAGCCGGCTACGAGCAGTACTTC

d_call: NA
v_call: TRBV5-1
clone_size: NA
j_call: TRBJ1-1
cdr3_aa: CASSLTGNTEAFF
cdr3_nt: TGCGCCAGCAGTCTGACAGGTAACACTGAAGCTTTCTTT

d_call: NA
v_call: TRBV15
clone_size: NA
j_call: TRBJ2-7
cdr3_aa: CATSRGGPMVVEQYF
cdr3_nt: TGTGCCACCAGCAGAGGGGGGCCGATGGTGGTCGAGCAGTACTTC

d_call: NA
v_call: TRBV5-1
clone_size: NA
j_call: TRBJ1-1
cdr3_aa: CASSPVGTTEAFF
cdr3_nt: TGCGCCAGCAGCCCAGTGGGGACAACTGAAGCTTTCTTT

d_call: TRBD2
v_call: TRBV7-3
clone_size: few
j_call: TRBJ2-5
cdr3_aa: CASSPGLAGGQETQYF
cdr3_nt: TGTGCCAGCAGCCCTGGACTAGCGGGGGGTCAAGAGACCCAGTACTTC

d_call: TRBD2
v_call: TRBV4-3
clone_size: NA
j_call: TRBJ2-2
cdr3_aa: CASSQGPRAGTTGELFF
cdr3_nt: TGCGCCAGCAGCCAAGGTCCGCGAGCGGGAACCACCGGGGAGCTGTTTTTT

d_call: NA
v_call: TRBV25-1
clone_size: NA
j_call: TRBJ2-2
cdr3_aa: CASSGGQANTGELFF
cdr3_nt: TGTGCCAGCAGTGGGGGACAAGCGAACACCGGGGAGCTGTTTTTT

d_call: NA
v_call: TRBV9
clone_size: once
j_call: TRBJ2-3
cdr3_aa: CASSVGTQYTDTQYF
cdr3_nt: TGTGCCAGCAGCGTAGGGACACAATATACAGATACGCAGTATTTT

d_call: NA
v_call: TRBV23-1
clone_size: NA
j_call: TRBJ1-6
cdr3_aa: CASSQSMEDNSPLHF
cdr3_nt: TGCGCCAGCAGTCAATCCATGGAGGATAATTCACCCCTCCACTTT

d_call: TRBD1
v_call: TRBV28
clone_size: NA
j_call: TRBJ2-7
cdr3_aa: CASSYTGTASYEQYF
cdr3_nt: TGTGCCAGCAGTTATACCGGGACAGCCTCCTACGAGCAGTACTTC

d_call: TRBD2
v_call: TRBV4-2
clone_size: once
j_call: TRBJ2-1
cdr3_aa: CASSQGFRGGPGGNEQFF
cdr3_nt: TGTGCCAGCAGCCAAGGTTTTCGGGGGGGGCCCGGGGGGAATGAGCAGTTCTTC